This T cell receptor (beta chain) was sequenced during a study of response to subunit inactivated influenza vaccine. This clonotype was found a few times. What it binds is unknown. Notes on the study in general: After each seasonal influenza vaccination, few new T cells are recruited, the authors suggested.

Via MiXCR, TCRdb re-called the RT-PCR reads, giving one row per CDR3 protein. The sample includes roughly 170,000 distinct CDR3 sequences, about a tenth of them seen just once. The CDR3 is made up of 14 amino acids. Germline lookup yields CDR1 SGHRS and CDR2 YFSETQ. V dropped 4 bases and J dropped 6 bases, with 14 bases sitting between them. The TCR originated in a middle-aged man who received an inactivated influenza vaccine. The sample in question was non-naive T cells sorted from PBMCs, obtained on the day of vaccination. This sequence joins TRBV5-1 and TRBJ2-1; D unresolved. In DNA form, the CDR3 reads TGCGCCAGCAGCCCGCAGGCAGCTTCCAATGAGCAGTTCTTC. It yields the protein CASSPQAASNEQFF.